The present TCR beta chain was sequenced within a study of blood T cells in healthy people across ages. CDR1 and CDR2 (germline): DFQATT, SNEGSKA (reference sequence). CDR3 size: 15 residues. V lost 0 bases, J lost 0 bases, and 6 bases lay in between. Combining a sample-barcoded 5' primer with a J-beta primer mix, a second PCR ran for roughly 7 to 11 cycles. Using its own MiXCR run on the 5' RACE reads, TCRdb lists one record per CDR3 protein. The sample includes roughly 830,000 distinct CDR3 sequences, about 59% of them seen just once. Sequencing was carried out using blood. The chain is built from TRBV20-1 and TRBJ2-6; D unclear. This receptor was identified in a man aged 25 to 40 in good health. The DNA of the CDR3 is TGCAGTGCTAGAGATTTCCGCTCTGGGGCCAACGTCCTGACTTTC. The encoded protein is CSARDFRSGANVLTF.